A single sample is the source of the 21 T cell receptor beta chains below, sequenced in a study of beta chain features in type 1 diabetes (dated by TCRdb to the late 2010s). No antigen is known for these receptors. General findings and caveats noted by the study authors: A moderate but significant shortening of TCRB CDR3 length was observed in type 1 diabetes patients in all four CD4+ subsets.

The method was the immunoSEQ multiplex PCR assay. The entire isolated RNA was reverse transcribed using the High Capacity cDNA Reverse Transcription Kit, and thus expressed TCRB transcripts were sequenced. In its TCRdb copy, this immuneACCESS table keeps in-frame sequences only and misses some clones. Where compared with another copy, unresolved V genes explain less than half of these, and the others have no known cause. Across this sample there are a few hundred thousand clones, with around 25% seen only once. 0.012% of the sample goes to the ten largest clones. Source material: naive CD4+ T cells from blood. Reading the label with the study, this specimen's cell subset or site is: true naive CD4+ T cells. These receptors were obtained from a woman in her 30s with type 1 diabetes.

V and J are TRBV4-1 and TRBJ2-7, with 7 nucleotides matching TRBD2. The CDR3 runs 16 residues. Losses at the gene ends were 4 bases for V and 0 bases for J; bases not matched to a gene: 9. The germline V gene has CDR1 MGHRA and CDR2 YSYEKL. The CDR3 nucleotides read TGCGCCAGCAGCCGAGTTCCCCTAGCGGTCTCCTACGAGCAGTACTTC. This gives the protein CASSRVPLAVSYEQYF.

This clone has just a few counts. The rearrangement uses TRBV4-2 and TRBJ2-3; perhaps TRBD1 as D (5 bases). CDR3 size: 15 residues. Germline-derived CDR1 and CDR2 are LGHNA and YNFKEQ. V lost 11 bases and J 0 bases, leaving 18 bases between the germline ends. CDR3 in DNA: TGTGCCGGTAGCTGGGGCGGCTCCAGCACAGATACGCAGTATTTT. The encoded protein is CAGSWGGSSTDTQYF.

Only a few counts were recorded for this clone. The V call is TRBV29-1, the J call TRBJ2-1, with D possibly matching TRBD2 (6 bases). With 2 bases removed from V and 8 bases from J, the gap between germline ends came to 13 bases. The CDR3 spans 13 residues. CDR1 and CDR2 (germline): SQVTM, ANQGSEA. The CDR3 reads CSVENLASDEQFF. The DNA for the CDR3 is TGCAGCGTTGAAAATCTAGCGAGCGATGAGCAGTTCTTC.

V is TRBV21-1 and J is TRBJ2-3; the table's TRBD1 call for D was not verified on the DNA. TRBV21-1 represents a pseudogene. The CDR3 contains 17 residues. The CDR3 nucleotides are TGTGCCAGCAGCAAACTTAAAAACCTTGAGGACAGGGCGCCGCAGTATTTT. Translation: CASSKLKNLEDRAPQYF.

The chain carries TRBV10-3 and TRBJ2-7; possible D gene TRBD1, 6 bases. V was pared by 7 bases and J by 2 bases, with 12 bases between. This CDR3 contains 13 residues. Germline assignment: CDR1 ENHRY and CDR2 SYGVKD. The CDR3 here is CAITSGAPYEQYF. The CDR3 DNA follows: TGTGCCATCACCTCAGGGGCCCCCTACGAGCAGTACTTC.

V is TRBV18 and J is TRBJ2-3, with 12 bases that match TRBD2. Trimming at V came to 0 bases and at J to 6 bases, leaving 1 base not matched to a gene. This CDR3 has 15 residues. CDR1 and CDR2 (germline): KGHSH, LQKENI. CDR3 nucleotides: TGTGCCAGCTCACCACCGACTAGCGGGAGTGATACGCAGTATTTT. As protein: CASSPPTSGSDTQYF.

This rearrangement joins TRBV2 to TRBJ2-5; D might be TRBD2 (6 bases). Between the trimmed V and J ends, which lost 5 bases and 5 bases, there was a span of 12 bases. The CDR3 runs 13 residues. Looked up from germline, CDR1 is SNHLY and CDR2 is FYNNEI. CDR3 sequence: CASSRLGEETQYF. The DNA for the CDR3 is TGTGCCAGCAGTAGACTAGGCGAGGAGACCCAGTACTTC.

CDR3 nucleotide sequence: TGTGCCAGCAGTGCGTCATGGAGTCGAGCTTTCTTT. Encoded protein: CASSASWSRAFF. The chain recombines TRBV2 with TRBJ1-1; D is unclear. Deletions cut 4 bases from V and 10 bases from J, with 13 bases between. CDR3 size: 12 residues. Germline CDR1 is SNHLY and CDR2 is FYNNEI.

This chain links TRBV19 with TRBJ1-5; D uncertain. Germline CDR1 is LNHDA and CDR2 is SQIVND (reference sequence). CDR3 size: 13 residues. V lost 5 bases and J 5 bases, leaving 10 bases between the germline ends. DNA for the CDR3: TGTGCCAGTAGTTATCACCGCGATCAGCCCCAGCATTTT. Residues: CASSYHRDQPQHF.

The genes are TRBV7-8 and TRBJ1-2, with a weak D call TRBD1 (5 bases). The CDR3 is 15 amino acids. Germline CDR1 is SGHVS and CDR2 is FQNEAQ. V was trimmed by 2 bases and J by 4 bases, leaving 14 bases between them. CDR3 sequence reads: CASSLNPARGYGYTF. As DNA, the CDR3 is TGTGCCAGCAGCTTAAATCCCGCAAGGGGCTATGGCTACACCTTC.

This chain joins TRBV25-1 and TRBJ1-2, with 9 bases aligning to TRBD1. Trimming took 7 bases from V and 3 from J; bases not matched to a gene: 6. Germline V gives CDR1 MGHDK, CDR2 SYGVNS. This CDR3 comprises 14 residues. For the CDR3, the DNA is TGTGCCAGCAACCCGGGACAGGGAGACTATGGCTACACCTTC. Translation: CASNPGQGDYGYTF.

This clone was detected a few times. The chain has TRBV30 and TRBJ2-1; 7 bases align to TRBD1. This CDR3 is built from 11 residues. The germline V gene encodes CDR1 GTSNPN and CDR2 SVGIG (reference sequence). Trimming took 3 bases from V and 8 from J; bases not matched to a gene: 1. CDR3 region: CAWSQGDEQFF. The DNA for the CDR3 is TGTGCCTGGAGCCAGGGGGATGAGCAGTTCTTC.

The chain employs TRBV30 and TRBJ2-1; 7 bases fit TRBD2. CDR1 GTSNPN and CDR2 SVGIG come from the germline V gene (reference sequence). After removal of 5 bases from V and 5 bases from J, the junction contained 6 bases not matched to a gene. There are 13 residues in the CDR3. In nucleotides, the CDR3 is TGTGCCTGGGCCCTAGCGGCGAACAATGAGCAGTTCTTC. This codes for CAWALAANNEQFF.

Only a few counts were recorded for this clone. The chain has TRBV30 and TRBJ2-4, with a weak D call TRBD2 (5 bases). The CDR3 spans 15 residues. V lost 4 bases to trimming and J lost 3 bases, with 16 bases between them. The V gene's germline CDR1 is GTSNPN and CDR2 SVGIG (reference sequence). The CDR3 bases are TGTGCCTGGAACGGGCGGCCTGAGGGCAAAAACATTCAGTACTTC. Amino acids: CAWNGRPEGKNIQYF.

The gene calls are TRBV7-8 and TRBJ2-5; tentative D call: TRBD2 (7 bases). The CDR3 is 15 amino acids. Deletions cut 5 bases from V and 4 bases from J, with 17 bases between. CDR1 is SGHVS, CDR2 FQNEAQ, per germline. CDR3 sequence (DNA): TGTGCCAGCAGCAACTACCCAGGGGAGGGAGAGACCCAGTACTTC. It is translated as CASSNYPGEGETQYF.

This sequence joins TRBV9 and TRBJ2-1; 12 nucleotides line up with TRBD2. This CDR3 comprises 13 residues. The V gene's germline CDR1 is SGDLS and CDR2 YYNGEE. The trim removed 7 bases at V and 14 bases at J, leaving 10 bases unmatched. Written as DNA, the CDR3 is TGTGCCAGCTCAGAGACTAGCGGGAGAAGTGAGTTCTTC. The encoded protein is CASSETSGRSEFF. The whole variable domain, filled in from reference TRBV9 and TRBJ2-1, reads DSGVTQTPKHLITATGQRVTLRCSPRSGDLSVYWYQQSLDQGLQFLIQYYNGEERAKGNILERFSAQQFPDLHSELNLSSLELGDSALYFCASSETSGRSEFFGPGTRLTVL.

The CDR3 loop is CAWTTDGNYEQYF. Written as DNA, the CDR3 is TGTGCCTGGACAACCGACGGGAACTACGAGCAGTACTTC. The rearrangement joins TRBV30 to TRBJ2-7; possible D gene TRBD2, 5 bases. Trimming pared 4 bases from V and 3 bases from J, leaving 13 bases between. This CDR3 comprises 13 residues. Germline values: CDR1 GTSNPN, CDR2 SVGIG (reference sequence).

Regarding this clone: Mismatch with germline at one junction end may stem from a read error. This sequence joins TRBV19 and TRBJ2-3; 8 nucleotides line up with TRBD2. CDR1 and CDR2 (germline): LNHDA, SQIVND (reference sequence). The CDR3 runs to 14 residues. The CDR3 DNA is TGTGCCAGTAGGACTAGCGCAACAACAGATCCGCAGTATTTT. As protein: CASRTSATTDPQYF. Supplemented by reference TRBV19 and TRBJ2-3, the full variable domain reads DGGITQSPKYLFRKEGQNVTLSCEQNLNHDAMYWYRQDPGQGLRLIYYSQIVNDFQKGDIAEGYSVSREKKESFPLTVTSAQKNPTAFYLCASRTSATTDPQYFGPGTRLTVL.

V is TRBV25-1 and J is TRBJ2-1; perhaps TRBD2 as D (5 bases). The CDR3 has 15 residues. Germline V CDR1 and CDR2: MGHDK, SYGVNS. Trimming took off 2 bases at V and 9 bases at J, with 17 bases between the two ends. Here the CDR3 reads CASSETGKGLGEQFF. DNA for the CDR3: TGTGCCAGCAGTGAAACGGGAAAGGGCTTGGGTGAGCAGTTCTTC.

This clone was observed a few times. The chain combines TRBV9 with TRBJ2-3; 10 positions agree with TRBD2. Per the germline V gene, CDR1 is SGDLS and CDR2 is YYNGEE. This CDR3 spans 15 amino acids. Trimming took 4 bases from V and 5 from J; bases not matched to a gene: 7. CDR3 in amino acids: CASSRTSGGVDTQYF. For the CDR3, the DNA is TGTGCCAGCAGCCGGACTAGCGGTGGTGTAGATACGCAGTATTTT. The whole variable domain, filled in from reference TRBV9 and TRBJ2-3, reads DSGVTQTPKHLITATGQRVTLRCSPRSGDLSVYWYQQSLDQGLQFLIQYYNGEERAKGNILERFSAQQFPDLHSELNLSSLELGDSALYFCASSRTSGGVDTQYFGPGTRLTVL.

CDR3: CASSRDRKETQYF. The CDR3 bases are TGTGCCAGCAGCAGGGACAGAAAAGAGACCCAGTACTTC. The chain has TRBV7-3 and TRBJ2-5; 7 bases align to TRBD1. With V trimmed by 5 bases and J by 3 bases, 3 bases remained unmatched. Germline V gene sequence: CDR1 SGHTA, CDR2 FQGTGA. The CDR3 is 13 residues long. The complete variable domain, with remaining parts taken from reference TRBV7-3 and TRBJ2-5, reads GAGVSQTPSNKVTEKGKYVELRCDPISGHTALYWYRQSLGQGPEFLIYFQGTGAADDSGLPNDRFFAVRPEGSVSTLKIQRTERGDSAVYLCASSRDRKETQYFGPGTRLLVL.